Listed here are 22 T cell receptor beta chains from one sample, sequenced in a study of control samples from healthy donors and cancer patients. Generated by immunoSEQ multiplex PCR, the TCRdb table keeps only in-frame clones and is missing some. The sample contains some 130,000 clones, about nine tenths of which appear only once. The sample comprised blood. The receptor source for this set is a man between 18 and 29 years old in good health.

The chain combines TRBV30 with TRBJ1-5, with 8 bases identical to TRBD1. The ends lost 0 bases at V and 5 bases at J; junction bases unmatched: 6. The CDR3 length is 15 residues. Germline lookup yields CDR1 GTSNPN and CDR2 SVGIG (reference sequence). The CDR3 nucleotides read TGTGCCTGGAGTGTAGGGCAGGGGGCCTATCAGCCCCAGCATTTT. Amino acids: CAWSVGQGAYQPQHF.

The table lists this clone with a few counts. V is TRBV7-8 and J is TRBJ1-1, with 9 positions matching TRBD1. Germline CDR1 is SGHVS and CDR2 is FQNEAQ. The V and J ends lost 5 bases and 6 bases, in that order; junction bases with no gene match: 7. The CDR3 runs to 14 residues. For the CDR3, the DNA is TGTGCCAGCAGCGTGGACAGGGGAGCCGCTGAAGCTTTCTTT. This translates into CASSVDRGAAEAFF.

The gene calls are TRBV7-8 and TRBJ2-7; TRBD1 matches 10 bases. The junction had 5 bases not matched to a gene; V was cut back by 4 bases and J by 2 bases. Germline assignment: CDR1 SGHVS and CDR2 FQNEAQ. CDR3 length equals 15 residues. Here the CDR3 reads CASSSGTGATYEQYV. The CDR3 coding sequence is TGTGCCAGCAGCTCCGGGACAGGGGCGACCTACGAGCAGTACGTC.

This chain joins TRBV18 and TRBJ1-1; 8 nucleotides align to TRBD1. Looked up from germline, CDR1 is KGHSH and CDR2 is LQKENI. Germline trimming cut 3 bases from V and 0 bases from J; bases unmatched to any gene: 3. The CDR3 loop spans 15 amino acids. CDR3 sequence (DNA): TGTGCCAGCTCACCGGGACAGGCCATGAACACTGAAGCTTTCTTT. Translated: CASSPGQAMNTEAFF.

The J gene is TRBJ1-1, the V gene TRBV5-1, with a possible D match to TRBD1 (6 bases). V was pared by 4 bases and J by 10 bases, with 23 bases between. This CDR3 region has 15 residues. Looked up from germline, CDR1 is SGHRS and CDR2 is YFSETQ. For the CDR3, the DNA is TGCGCCAGCAGCCTGCGGGCCATGGGGGGCGAACGAGCTTTCTTT. Protein: CASSLRAMGGERAFF.

This chain joins TRBV5-1 and TRBJ1-4, with D tentatively TRBD1 (5 bases). Trimming pared 3 bases from V and 7 bases from J, leaving 16 bases between. The CDR3 totals 15 residues. Germline-derived CDR1 and CDR2 are SGHRS and YFSETQ. The CDR3 bases are TGCGCCAGCAGCTACCGCCCGGATGGGACTGAAAAACTGTTTTTT. This gives the protein CASSYRPDGTEKLFF.

This clone was seen once. The rearrangement joins TRBV5-4 to TRBJ2-1; 10 nucleotides match TRBD2. V trimming: 4 bases; J trimming: 0 bases; junction bases outside the gene matches: 7. CDR3 length equals 17 residues. Per the germline V gene, CDR1 is SGHNT and CDR2 is YYREEE (reference sequence). The CDR3 DNA reads as TGTGCCAGCAGCCCTGAAGCGGGAGGGAGCTCCTACAATGAGCAGTTCTTC. Translating it yields CASSPEAGGSSYNEQFF.

The chain uses TRBV9 and TRBJ1-2; D may be TRBD1 (5 bases). Per germline, CDR1 SGDLS and CDR2 YYNGEE. With 0 bases removed from V and 5 bases from J, the gap between germline ends came to 11 bases. CDR3 length: 14 residues. The CDR3 DNA reads as TGTGCCAGCAGCGTAGAGGACACGGCGTATGGCTACACCTTC. Its translation: CASSVEDTAYGYTF.

J is TRBJ2-3 and V is TRBV5-1, with 9 bases aligning to TRBD1. The CDR3 totals 13 residues. In germline, CDR1 is SGHRS, CDR2 YFSETQ. Trimming cost V 4 bases and J 9 bases; bases outside gene matches: 6. The CDR3 reads CASSGRTGDTQYF. The CDR3 DNA sequence: TGCGCCAGCAGCGGGCGGACAGGGGACACGCAGTATTTT.

V usage is TRBV3-1 (or the pseudogene TRBV3-2) and J usage is TRBJ2-1; D unclear. Germline assignment: CDR1 LGHDT and CDR2 YNNKEL (reference sequence). The V gene lost 4 bases and the J gene lost 8 bases, with 12 bases spanning the gap. This CDR3 spans 13 amino acids. The CDR3 protein is CASSPFGVDEQFF. Here the CDR3 DNA reads TGTGCCAGCAGCCCATTTGGGGTCGATGAGCAGTTCTTC.

The V and J genes are TRBV7-3 and TRBJ2-3; perhaps TRBD1 as D (6 bases). The CDR3 runs to 16 residues. V was cut by 6 bases and J by 0 bases, with 16 bases left in between. The germline CDR1 and CDR2 sequences are SGHTA and FQGTGA. DNA for the CDR3: TGTGCCAGCAGGAAAACAGGGATTACTAGCACAGATACGCAGTATTTT. Amino acids: CASRKTGITSTDTQYF.

The chain is built from TRBV6-1 and TRBJ2-7, with a tentative D call TRBD2 (5 bases). This CDR3 contains 15 residues. Trimming took 0 bases from V and 6 from J, leaving 15 bases between them. Germline V gene lookup returns CDR1 MNHNS and CDR2 SASEGT. The CDR3 nucleotides are TGTGCCAGCAGTGAAGCAACGGAGGCCCCCGTCGAGCAGTACTTC. Amino acids: CASSEATEAPVEQYF.

The V and J genes are TRBV6-5 and TRBJ2-1; 10 bases are a match to TRBD2. The CDR3 consists of 15 residues. CDR1 is MNHEY, CDR2 SVGAGI, per germline. Trimming at V came to 6 bases and at J to 8 bases, leaving 10 bases not matched to a gene. The CDR3 DNA follows: TGTGCCAGCAGACCTCTAGCGGGAGAGGCGTATGAGCAGTTCTTC. As protein: CASRPLAGEAYEQFF.

CDR3 in amino acids: CASSYPGQGGSPLHF. Written as DNA, the CDR3 is TGTGCCAGCAGTTACCCCGGACAGGGCGGTTCACCCCTCCACTTT. This chain links TRBV6-2 or TRBV6-3 with TRBJ1-6; 8 bases map to TRBD1. V gave up 2 bases and J gave up 9 bases; unmatched junction bases: 6. Per the germline V gene, CDR1 is MNHEY and CDR2 is SVGEGT. The CDR3 has 15 residues.

CDR3 loop: CASSNSGLDYNEQFF. For the CDR3, the DNA is TGTGCCAGCAGCAACTCGGGACTCGACTACAATGAGCAGTTCTTC. The chain is built from TRBV9 and TRBJ2-1; D might be TRBD2 (6 bases). V lost 4 bases, J lost 3 bases, and 14 bases lay in between. CDR1 and CDR2 from the germline V gene are SGDLS and YYNGEE. The CDR3 has 15 amino acids.

The chain couples TRBV27 to TRBJ1-6, with TRBD1 identical over 7 bases. The CDR3 runs to 15 residues. V shed 7 bases and J 7 bases; nucleotides not matched to a gene: 10. Germline lookup yields CDR1 MNHEY and CDR2 SMNVEV (reference sequence). CDR3 loop: CASTPWARGNSPLHF. CDR3 DNA: TGTGCCAGCACTCCTTGGGCCAGGGGGAATTCACCCCTCCACTTT.

V and J are TRBV11-2 and TRBJ2-7; 8 bases match TRBD2. The CDR3 contains 15 residues. V lost 2 bases, J lost 2 bases, and 5 bases stayed unmatched. Germline V gene data show CDR1 as SGHAT and CDR2 as FQNNGV. CDR3 sequence (DNA): TGTGCCAGCAGCTTAAACCCGACTAGCGCCTACGAGCAGTACGTC. Translated, it gives CASSLNPTSAYEQYV.

This sequence joins TRBV10-3 and TRBJ2-3; D ambiguous. Trimming took 2 bases from V and 0 from J, leaving 15 bases between them. Germline CDR1 reads ENHRY; CDR2 reads SYGVKD. The CDR3 extends over 17 amino acids. The CDR3 is CAISERGADTSTDTQYF. DNA of the CDR3: TGTGCCATCAGTGAGCGTGGAGCCGACACTAGCACAGATACGCAGTATTTT.

This clone was seen a single time. For the CDR3, the DNA is TGTGCCAGCAGTTACATTAATACAAGAGGTGCCTATGGCTACACCTTC. Its protein product is CASSYINTRGAYGYTF. The V gene is TRBV6-2 or TRBV6-3, the J gene TRBJ1-2, with unresolved D. The CDR3 covers 16 residues. Trimming cost V 2 bases and J 4 bases, with 17 bases left between them. Germline CDR1 MNHEY, CDR2 SVGEGT.

The J gene is TRBJ2-3, the V gene TRBV7-2, with D unclear. Per the germline V gene, CDR1 is SGHTA and CDR2 is FQGNSA. With 2 bases removed from V and 2 bases from J, the gap between germline ends came to 11 bases. The CDR3 length is 15 residues. CDR3 amino acids: CASSLLFADTDTQYF. Here the CDR3 DNA reads TGTGCCAGCAGCTTACTCTTCGCGGACACAGATACGCAGTATTTT.

In this sample, this clone turned up a few times. The rearrangement joins TRBV2 to TRBJ1-2; maybe TRBD1 (6 bases). Germline V lookup: CDR1 SNHLY, CDR2 FYNNEI. The CDR3 runs 13 residues. Trimming took off 6 bases at V and 8 bases at J, with 16 bases between the two ends. CDR3 nucleotide sequence: TGTGCCAGCAGCCTAAGACAGGCTAGCGGCTACACCTTC. Translation: CASSLRQASGYTF. Together with reference TRBV2 and TRBJ1-2, the CDR3 gives the full variable domain: EPEVTQTPSHQVTQMGQEVILRCVPISNHLYFYWYRQILGQKVEFLVSFYNNEISEKSEIFDDQFSVERPDGSNFTLKIRSTKLEDSAMYFCASSLRQASGYTFGSGTRLTVV.

The chain is built from TRBV2 and TRBJ2-2; 8 nucleotides match TRBD2. V lost 6 bases and J lost 6; bases outside the gene matches: 9. Germline loops: CDR1 SNHLY, CDR2 FYNNEI. The CDR3 is 15 amino acids. CDR3: CASRSSGLFSGELFF. CDR3 DNA: TGTGCCAGCAGATCTAGCGGGCTATTCTCCGGGGAGCTGTTTTTT.